This TCR beta chain was sequenced in a study of pediatric ulcerative colitis. Points from the study as a whole: Substantially fewer templates came from a couple of patients' blood samples.

This clone was seen only a few times. Its antigen is still unknown. Germline lookup yields CDR1 SNHLY and CDR2 FYNNEI. The CDR3 has 14 amino acids. Trimming removed 4 bases from V and 0 bases from J, with 9 bases in between. The repertoire was sequenced with immunoSEQ multiplex PCR; TCRdb's copy has only in-frame clones and lacks some. This table has under 45,000 clones, roughly 83% appearing once. The sample comprised blood. The chain links TRBV2 to TRBJ1-2, with D unclear. The TCR was taken from a girl between 10 and 17 years old with moderate ulcerative colitis. The CDR3 bases are TGTGCCAGCAGTGGTGCCAATCCTAACTATGGCTACACCTTC. It yields the protein CASSGANPNYGYTF.